What follows are 16 T cell receptor beta chains derived from one specimen sequenced in a study of OX40 agonist ivuxolimab in advanced cancers. Assay: immunoSEQ multiplex PCR; the TCRdb copy retains only in-frame clones and omits some. This sample has 80,000 to 100,000 clones; roughly nine tenths occur once, and the top ten carry more than 5.5%. The source material was CD4+ or CD8+ T cells sorted from blood, sampled in a trial of the OX40 agonist ivuxolimab. The receptors stem from an adult with an advanced solid tumor such as melanoma, head and neck, liver or kidney cancer.

The table lists this clone with a count of one. CDR3 bases: TGTGCCAGCAGACGGGCAGGTAATTATCAGCCCCAGCATTTT. This sequence encodes CASRRAGNYQPQHF. J is TRBJ1-5 and V is TRBV2; no firm D call. V was cut by 6 bases and J by 5 bases, with 14 bases left in between. CDR3 length: 14 amino acids. CDR1 SNHLY and CDR2 FYNNEI come from the germline V gene. Looking up the rest from reference TRBV2 and TRBJ1-5 gives the full variable domain: EPEVTQTPSHQVTQMGQEVILRCVPISNHLYFYWYRQILGQKVEFLVSFYNNEISEKSEIFDDQFSVERPDGSNFTLKIRSTKLEDSAMYFCASRRAGNYQPQHFGDGTRLSIL.

The V call is TRBV30, the J call TRBJ1-4, with D tentatively TRBD1 (6 bases). The germline CDR1 and CDR2 sequences are GTSNPN and SVGIG (reference sequence). The CDR3 totals 15 residues. Trimming shortened V by 2 bases and J by 7 bases, and 17 bases separated the two germline ends. The CDR3, as DNA: TGTGCCTGGAGTCGCCCCGACAGGAATGGTGAAAAACTGTTTTTT. This encodes CAWSRPDRNGEKLFF. The full variable domain, rest sourced from reference TRBV30 and TRBJ1-4, is SQTIHQWPATLVQPVGSPLSLECTVEGTSNPNLYWYRQAAGRGLQLLFYSVGIGQISSEVPQNLSASRPQDRQFILSSKKLLLSDSGFYLCAWSRPDRNGEKLFFGSGTQLSVL.

The rearrangement uses TRBV15 and TRBJ2-3, with 11 bases lining up with TRBD2. Unmatched junction bases numbered 8, after V lost 6 bases and J lost 3 bases. CDR1 and CDR2 from the germline V gene are LNHNV and YYDKDF (reference sequence). The CDR3 loop spans 16 amino acids. The CDR3 reads CATRPFSGRDTDTQYF. The CDR3 DNA reads TGTGCCACCAGACCGTTTAGCGGGAGGGATACAGATACGCAGTATTTT.

This chain uses TRBV5-1 with TRBJ1-5; 7 positions match TRBD1. CDR1 and CDR2 from the germline V gene are SGHRS and YFSETQ. V gave up 2 bases and J gave up 5 bases; unmatched junction bases: 7. The CDR3 is 15 residues long. The CDR3 DNA follows: TGCGCCAGCAGCTTAGCCGGGACAGAAGATCAGCCCCAGCATTTT. Translating it yields CASSLAGTEDQPQHF.

V usage is TRBV14 and J usage is TRBJ2-5; D is undetermined. The CDR3 extends over 13 amino acids. Trimming pared 1 base from V and 5 bases from J, leaving 8 bases between. Germline CDR1 and CDR2: SGHDN and FVKESK. The CDR3 nucleotides are TGTGCCAGCAGCCAAGCCCCCAAGGAGACCCAGTACTTC. It translates to CASSQAPKETQYF. The entire variable domain, with the rest obtained from reference TRBV14 and TRBJ2-5, is as follows: EAGVTQFPSHSVIEKGQTVTLRCDPISGHDNLYWYRRVMGKEIKFLLHFVKESKQDESGMPNNRFLAERTGGTYSTLKVQPAELEDSGVYFCASSQAPKETQYFGPGTRLLVL.

The chain joins TRBV19 to TRBJ2-1, with TRBD2 identical over 10 bases. The V and J ends lost 6 bases and 6 bases, in that order; junction bases with no gene match: 8. This CDR3 is built from 15 residues. CDR1 and CDR2 from the germline V gene are LNHDA and SQIVND (reference sequence). CDR3 residues: CASRTAGGPGNEQFF. Written as DNA, the CDR3 is TGTGCCAGTAGGACAGCGGGAGGGCCGGGCAATGAGCAGTTCTTC.

The chain joins TRBV19 to TRBJ1-1, with 7 bases aligning to TRBD1. The V gene end was trimmed by 7 bases and the J gene end by 0 bases; junction bases not matched to a gene: 8. Germline V lookup: CDR1 LNHDA, CDR2 SQIVND (reference sequence). CDR3 size: 15 residues. The CDR3 bases are TGTGCCAGTATGGTCCCAGGGGGGGTGAACACTGAAGCTTTCTTT. This sequence encodes CASMVPGGVNTEAFF.

The rearrangement uses TRBV7-9 and TRBJ2-5; D might be TRBD2 (6 bases). The CDR3 is made up of 13 amino acids. V was shortened by 5 bases and J by 1 base, with 8 bases between the two germline ends. Germline loops: CDR1 SEHNR, CDR2 FQNEAQ (reference sequence). CDR3 DNA: TGTGCCAGCAGCCGGGGACTCCAAGAGACCCAGTACTTC. Its protein product is CASSRGLQETQYF. The full variable domain, with the rest looked up from reference TRBV7-9 and TRBJ2-5, is DTGVSQNPRHKITKRGQNVTFRCDPISEHNRLYWYRQTLGQGPEFLTYFQNEAQLEKSRLLSDRFSAERPKGSFSTLEIQRTEQGDSAMYLCASSRGLQETQYFGPGTRLLVL.

The chain employs TRBV4-1 and TRBJ2-7, with TRBD1 as a possible D gene (6 bases). This CDR3 has 15 residues. V was clipped by 0 bases and J by 5 bases, with 14 bases between them. Germline CDR1 and CDR2: MGHRA and YSYEKL. As DNA, the CDR3 is TGCGCCAGCAGCCAAGATTTGGGCAGGGGCAACGAGCAGTACTTC. Translated: CASSQDLGRGNEQYF.

This chain links TRBV9 with TRBJ1-4; TRBD1 agrees at 7 bases. The CDR3 loop spans 16 amino acids. Germline V gene sequence: CDR1 SGDLS, CDR2 YYNGEE. Germline trimming cut 0 bases from V and 7 bases from J; bases unmatched to any gene: 9. The CDR3 DNA sequence: TGTGCCAGCAGCGTAGAGGGGGGACAGAGGGGTGAAAAACTGTTTTTT. It codes for CASSVEGGQRGEKLFF.

The rearrangement links TRBV7-8 to TRBJ1-2; D gene uncertain. This CDR3 is 14 amino acids long. The germline gives CDR1 SGHVS, CDR2 FQNEAQ. Deletions cut 5 bases from V and 3 bases from J, with 13 bases between. The CDR3 DNA follows: TGTGCCAGCAGCCCCTTATTGGATGACTATGGCTACACCTTC. Translation gives CASSPLLDDYGYTF.

This chain uses TRBV5-1 with TRBJ1-5; D is unclear. V was trimmed by 4 bases and J by 5 bases, leaving 13 bases between them. Germline V gives CDR1 SGHRS, CDR2 YFSETQ. CDR3 length: 14 residues. As DNA, the CDR3 is TGCGCCAGCAGCCGAGAACCGAGGGATCAGCCCCAGCATTTT. Translation gives CASSREPRDQPQHF.

This rearrangement joins TRBV2 to TRBJ2-4; possibly TRBD1 for D (5 bases). V gave up 3 bases and J gave up 0 bases, with 15 bases separating them. The CDR3 loop spans 17 amino acids. From germline, CDR1 is SNHLY and CDR2 FYNNEI. This CDR3 reads CASSDAGKLRAKNIQYF. The CDR3 DNA reads TGTGCCAGCAGTGATGCAGGGAAACTCAGAGCCAAAAACATTCAGTACTTC.

The chain employs TRBV9 and TRBJ1-6; D is ambiguous. The CDR3 is made up of 13 amino acids. Germline V gives CDR1 SGDLS, CDR2 YYNGEE. V was pared by 0 bases and J by 7 bases, with 5 bases between. The CDR3 protein is CASSVDRNSPLHF. In DNA form, the CDR3 reads TGTGCCAGCAGCGTAGATCGGAATTCACCCCTCCACTTT.

The chain is built from TRBV6-6 and TRBJ2-1; no clear D. The CDR3 totals 11 residues. The V gene's germline CDR1 is MNHNY and CDR2 SVGAGI (reference sequence). The V end lost 5 bases, the J end lost 8 bases, and 7 bases lay between the germline ends. The CDR3 region is CASSPGYEQFF. CDR3 coding DNA: TGTGCCAGCAGTCCAGGTTATGAGCAGTTCTTC.

The CDR3 DNA follows: TGCGCCAGCAGCCCGGGACACCCTAGCTCCTACGAGCAGTACTTC. This encodes CASSPGHPSSYEQYF. The chain employs TRBV5-1 and TRBJ2-7, with D perhaps matching TRBD1 (6 bases). This CDR3 comprises 15 residues. With 4 bases removed from V and 0 bases from J, the gap between germline ends came to 14 bases. CDR1 is SGHRS and CDR2 is YFSETQ in the germline V gene.